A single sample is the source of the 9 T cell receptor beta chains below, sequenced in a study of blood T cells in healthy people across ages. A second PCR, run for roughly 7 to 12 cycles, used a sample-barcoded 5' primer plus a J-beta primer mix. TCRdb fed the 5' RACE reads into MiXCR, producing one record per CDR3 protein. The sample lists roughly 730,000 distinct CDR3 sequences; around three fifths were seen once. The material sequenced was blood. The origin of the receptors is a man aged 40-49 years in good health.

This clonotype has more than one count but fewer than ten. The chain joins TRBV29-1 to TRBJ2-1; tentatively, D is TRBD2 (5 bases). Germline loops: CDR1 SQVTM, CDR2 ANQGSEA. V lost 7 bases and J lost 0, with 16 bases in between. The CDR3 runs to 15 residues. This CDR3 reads CSAVRGGRSYNEQFF. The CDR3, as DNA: TGCAGCGCGGTCCGCGGAGGTCGCTCCTACAATGAGCAGTTCTTC.

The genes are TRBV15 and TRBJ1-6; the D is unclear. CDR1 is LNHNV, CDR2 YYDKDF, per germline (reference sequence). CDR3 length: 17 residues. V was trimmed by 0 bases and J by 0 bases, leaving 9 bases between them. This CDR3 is CATSRDMASSYNSPLHF. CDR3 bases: TGTGCCACCAGCAGAGATATGGCTAGCTCCTATAATTCACCCCTCCACTTT.

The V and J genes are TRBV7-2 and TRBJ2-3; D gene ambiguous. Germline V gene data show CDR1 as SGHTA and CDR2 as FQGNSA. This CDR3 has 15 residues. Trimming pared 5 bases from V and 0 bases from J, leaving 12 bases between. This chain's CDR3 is CASSPVGWSTDTQYF. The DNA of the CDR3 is TGTGCCAGCAGCCCAGTTGGGTGGAGCACAGATACGCAGTATTTT.

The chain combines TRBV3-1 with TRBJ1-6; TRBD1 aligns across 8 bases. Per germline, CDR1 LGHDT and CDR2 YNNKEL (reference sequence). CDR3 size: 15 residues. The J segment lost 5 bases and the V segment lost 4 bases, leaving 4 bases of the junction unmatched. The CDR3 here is CASSLQGDHNSPLHF. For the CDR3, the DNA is TGTGCCAGCAGCCTACAGGGGGATCATAATTCACCCCTCCACTTT.

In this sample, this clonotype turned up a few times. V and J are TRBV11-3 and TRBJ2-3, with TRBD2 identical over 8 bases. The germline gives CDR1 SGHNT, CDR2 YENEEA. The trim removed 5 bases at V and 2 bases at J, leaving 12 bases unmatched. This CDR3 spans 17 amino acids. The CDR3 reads CASSPSGVAGSTDTQYF. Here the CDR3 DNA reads TGTGCCAGCAGCCCCTCCGGGGTAGCGGGGTCCACAGATACGCAGTATTTT.

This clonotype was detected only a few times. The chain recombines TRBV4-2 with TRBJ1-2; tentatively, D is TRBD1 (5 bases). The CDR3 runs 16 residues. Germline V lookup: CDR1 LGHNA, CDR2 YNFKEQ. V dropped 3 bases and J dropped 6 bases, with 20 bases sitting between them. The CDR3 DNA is TGTGCCAGCAGCCAGCGGGGTCGGGACCGGAGGAATGGCTACACCTTC. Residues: CASSQRGRDRRNGYTF.

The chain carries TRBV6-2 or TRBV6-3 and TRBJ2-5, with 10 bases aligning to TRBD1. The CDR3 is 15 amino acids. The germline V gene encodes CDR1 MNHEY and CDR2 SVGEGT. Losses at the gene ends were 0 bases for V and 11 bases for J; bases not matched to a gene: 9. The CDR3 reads CASSYSSGTGERQYF. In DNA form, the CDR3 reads TGTGCCAGCAGTTACTCGAGTGGGACAGGGGAGAGGCAGTACTTC.

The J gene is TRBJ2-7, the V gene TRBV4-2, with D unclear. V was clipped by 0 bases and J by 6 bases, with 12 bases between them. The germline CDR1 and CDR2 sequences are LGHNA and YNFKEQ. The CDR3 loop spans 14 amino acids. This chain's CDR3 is CASSQDLSPGEQYF. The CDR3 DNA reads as TGTGCCAGCAGCCAAGATCTTTCCCCTGGCGAGCAGTACTTC.

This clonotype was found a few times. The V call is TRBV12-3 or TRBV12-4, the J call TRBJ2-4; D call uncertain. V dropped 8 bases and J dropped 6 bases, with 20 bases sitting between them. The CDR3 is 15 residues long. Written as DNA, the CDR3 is TGTGCCAGCCCCCCCGATGCCACCGCCCTAAACATTCAGTACTTC. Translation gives CASPPDATALNIQYF.